This T cell receptor beta chain was identified in a study of blood T cell repertoires in COVID-19 (TCRdb year 2020). With respect to the entire study: The collaborator samples originated in the United States, Italy and Spain and spanned the acute and convalescent phases of COVID-19. Nearly every sample came with metadata listing a de-identified subject ID, COVID-19 status, age in years and sex. The repertoires were released in a freely available public database intended as a resource for research on the immune response to SARS-CoV-2. HLA class I and class II types, where available, came from metadata supplied by the sample provider rather than from assay-based typing. The material from the prospective study consisted of cDNA or gDNA derived from T cells, B-cell-depleted T cells, or PBMCs. The samples were drawn from the first 160 participants of the ongoing ImmuneRACE study and from 1,254 subjects provided by 6 global collaborators. Subjects who had been exposed to COVID-19, were actively infected with it, or had recovered from it provided the deeply sampled blood TCRbeta repertoires that made up the dataset. Study-wide findings and limitations: How much clinical and demographic metadata was included differed by source and by participant, and the metadata was provided uncurated.

TCRbeta CDR3 regions were amplified from genomic DNA using the immunoSEQ Assay, a bias-controlled multiplex PCR. The paper's data handling went like this. The number of nucleated cells in each sample was estimated from the amplification of reference gene primers within the assay. To quantify the absolute abundance of each unique TCRbeta CDR3 rearrangement, sequence reads were collapsed and filtered. For each sample, productive Simpson clonality was calculated by taking the square root of Simpson's diversity index across productive rearrangements. TCRdb carries this immuneACCESS record with in-frame sequences only. Its versions omit some clonotypes, under half of them owing to an unresolved V gene in the studies checked, with the rest unexplained. The V and J calls and clone size come from that table; D and trimming were worked out from the DNA. The sample contains roughly 90,000 clones, 80% to 85% of them found a single time. The ten largest account for 25% to 40% of the sample.

Trimming accounts for 3 bases at V and 6 bases at J, while the number of junction bases matched to no gene is 10. The CDR3 starts with the cysteine, ends with the phenylalanine, and has 15 residues. The DNA shown is the 45-base CDR3, in frame from base 1. The germline V gene (reference sequence) specifies SEHNR as CDR1 and FQNEAQ as CDR2. To note about this clone: Its antigen specificity is not known. Within one base of it there is no much larger clone, and no base qualities were kept.

Collaborating institutions collected whole blood in K2EDTA tubes following their own protocols. For TCRbeta analysis, collaborators shipped samples in one of three forms: frozen whole blood, isolated PBMCs, or DNA extracted from either of those sample types. The chain couples TRBV7-9 to TRBJ1-1; 7 nucleotides in the junction match TRBD1. The material sequenced was peripheral blood. This receptor was obtained from a woman aged 80 or older with active or convalescent COVID-19. Read as DNA, the sequence is TGTGCCAGCAGCTTGATCGAGGGGGCGTTATCTGAAGCTTTCTTT. It translates as CASSLIEGALSEAFF.